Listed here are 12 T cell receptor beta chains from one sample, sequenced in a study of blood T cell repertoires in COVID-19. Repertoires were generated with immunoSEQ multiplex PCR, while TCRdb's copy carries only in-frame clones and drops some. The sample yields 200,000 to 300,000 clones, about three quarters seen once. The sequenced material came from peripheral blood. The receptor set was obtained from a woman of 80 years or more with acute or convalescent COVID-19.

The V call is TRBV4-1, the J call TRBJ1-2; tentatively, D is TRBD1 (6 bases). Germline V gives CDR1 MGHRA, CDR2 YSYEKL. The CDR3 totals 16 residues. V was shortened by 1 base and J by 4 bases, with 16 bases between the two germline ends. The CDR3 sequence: CASSQGGGGQSYGYTF. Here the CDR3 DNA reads TGCGCCAGCAGCCAAGGAGGGGGGGGCCAGTCCTATGGCTACACCTTC.

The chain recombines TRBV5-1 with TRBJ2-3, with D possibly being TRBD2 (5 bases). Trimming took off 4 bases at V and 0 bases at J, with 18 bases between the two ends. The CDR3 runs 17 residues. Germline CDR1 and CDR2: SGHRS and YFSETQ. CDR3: CASSPVGSGASTDTQYF. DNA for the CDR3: TGCGCCAGCAGCCCCGTTGGAAGCGGAGCTAGCACAGATACGCAGTATTTT.

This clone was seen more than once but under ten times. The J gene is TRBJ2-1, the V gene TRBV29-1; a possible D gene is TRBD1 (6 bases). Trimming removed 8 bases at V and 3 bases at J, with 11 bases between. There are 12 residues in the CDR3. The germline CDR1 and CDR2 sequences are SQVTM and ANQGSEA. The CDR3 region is CSTKTGYNEQFF. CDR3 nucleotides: TGCAGCACCAAGACAGGCTACAATGAGCAGTTCTTC.

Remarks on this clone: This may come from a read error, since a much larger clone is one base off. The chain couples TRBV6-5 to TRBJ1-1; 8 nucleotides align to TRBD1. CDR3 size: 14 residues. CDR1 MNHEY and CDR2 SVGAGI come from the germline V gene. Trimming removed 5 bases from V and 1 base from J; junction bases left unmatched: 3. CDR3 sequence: CASSPDRGNTEAFF. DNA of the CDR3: TGTGCCAGCAGTCCCGACAGGGGGAACACTGAAGCTTTCTTT.

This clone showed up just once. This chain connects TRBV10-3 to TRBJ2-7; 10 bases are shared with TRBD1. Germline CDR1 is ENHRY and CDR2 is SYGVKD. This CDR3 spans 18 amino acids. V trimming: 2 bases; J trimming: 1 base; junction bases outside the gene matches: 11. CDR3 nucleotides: TGTGCCATCAGTGAGAACCGGGACAGGGGTATATCATCCTACGAGCAGTACTTC. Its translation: CAISENRDRGISSYEQYF.

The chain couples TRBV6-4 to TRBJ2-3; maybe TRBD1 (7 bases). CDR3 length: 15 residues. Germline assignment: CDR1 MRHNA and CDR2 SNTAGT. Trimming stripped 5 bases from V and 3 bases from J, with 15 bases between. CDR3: CASSSQGGGTDTQYF. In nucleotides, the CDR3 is TGTGCCAGCAGTTCGCAGGGGGGTGGTACAGATACGCAGTATTTT.

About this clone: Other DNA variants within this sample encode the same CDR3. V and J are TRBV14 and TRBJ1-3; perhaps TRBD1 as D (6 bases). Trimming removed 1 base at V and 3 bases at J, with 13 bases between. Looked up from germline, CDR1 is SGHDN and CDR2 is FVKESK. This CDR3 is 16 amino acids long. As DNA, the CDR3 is TGTGCCAGCAGCCAAGGCCGGGGGGCAGGTGGAAACACCATATATTTT. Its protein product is CASSQGRGAGGNTIYF.

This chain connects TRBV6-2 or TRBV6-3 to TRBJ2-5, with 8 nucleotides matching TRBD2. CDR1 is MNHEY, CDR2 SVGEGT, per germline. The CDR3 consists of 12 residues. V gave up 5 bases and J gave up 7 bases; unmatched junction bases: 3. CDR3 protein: CASSRLAWTQYF. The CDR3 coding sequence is TGTGCCAGCAGTAGACTAGCGTGGACCCAGTACTTC.

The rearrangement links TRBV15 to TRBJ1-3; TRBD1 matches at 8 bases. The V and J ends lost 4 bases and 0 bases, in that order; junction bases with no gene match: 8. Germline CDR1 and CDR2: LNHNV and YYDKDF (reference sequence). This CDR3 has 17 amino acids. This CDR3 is CATSKDRVVSSGNTIYF. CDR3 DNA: TGTGCCACCAGCAAGGACAGGGTAGTCTCCTCTGGAAACACCATATATTTT.

CDR3 loop: CASSVNRVGNQPQHF. Written as DNA, the CDR3 is TGTGCCAGCAGCGTAAACAGGGTGGGGAATCAGCCCCAGCATTTT. The rearrangement links TRBV7-2 to TRBJ1-5, with TRBD1 as a possible D gene (6 bases). The CDR3 runs to 15 residues. Trimming took off 5 bases at V and 4 bases at J, with 15 bases between the two ends. Germline V gene data show CDR1 as SGHTA and CDR2 as FQGNSA. Filled out from reference TRBV7-2 and TRBJ1-5, the complete variable domain reads GAGVSQSPSNKVTEKGKDVELRCDPISGHTALYWYRQSLGQGLEFLIYFQGNSAPDKSGLPSDRFSAERTGGSVSTLTIQRTQQEDSAVYLCASSVNRVGNQPQHFGDGTRLSIL.

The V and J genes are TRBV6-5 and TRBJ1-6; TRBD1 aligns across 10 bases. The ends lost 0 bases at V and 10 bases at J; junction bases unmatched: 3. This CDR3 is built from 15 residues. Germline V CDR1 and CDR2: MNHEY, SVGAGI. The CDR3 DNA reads TGTGCCAGCAGTTACTCCCGGACAGGGGGGTCACCCCTCCACTTT. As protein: CASSYSRTGGSPLHF.

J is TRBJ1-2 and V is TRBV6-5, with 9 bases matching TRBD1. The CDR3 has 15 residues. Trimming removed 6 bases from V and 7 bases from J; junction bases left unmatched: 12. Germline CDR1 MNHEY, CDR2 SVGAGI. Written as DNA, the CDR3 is TGTGCCAGCAGGGGATCCTCACAGGGGGCGGGTGGCTACACCTTC. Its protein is CASRGSSQGAGGYTF.